This TCR beta chain comes out of a study of shared clonotypes between healthy human individuals. Libraries were prepared by immunoSEQ multiplex PCR; TCRdb keeps only in-frame clonotypes and omits some of them. The sample includes 2 million to 3 million clones, 93% of them seen just once. Germline V lookup: CDR1 KGHSH, CDR2 LQKENI. Trimming took 6 bases from V and 5 from J, leaving 12 bases between them. The CDR3 extends over 13 amino acids. The donors were all Caucasian adults (living in Nashville, Tennessee). The sample was naive CD4+ T cells from PBMCs. Subset described: CD45RA+ positively selected. The rearrangement uses TRBV18 and TRBJ2-3; D may correspond to TRBD1 or TRBD2 (5 bases each). The TCR was taken from a young man in good health. Some clones in this sample may be carry-over from other donors' samples. The CDR3, as DNA: TGTGCCAGCTCCCAAGGGACGAGAGATACGCAGTATTTT. Amino acid sequence: CASSQGTRDTQYF.